The 2 T cell receptor beta chains below all came from one sample that was sequenced in a study of T cells in women clearing cervical HPV infection. Assay: immunoSEQ multiplex PCR; the TCRdb copy retains only in-frame clones and omits some. The table counts 25,000 to 35,000 clones; under 20% lies in the top ten. The sample comprised blood buffy coat. These receptor sequences come from a woman aged 18-69 years with a cervical HPV16 infection that either progressed to CIN3+ or cleared (not recorded which).

This clone ranks as medium-sized in terms of frequency. Read coverage stops 3 residues before the CDR3 terminus; the germline J gene supplies the remainder. The V gene is TRBV20-1, the J gene TRBJ2-1; 8 bases line up with TRBD2. V shed 3 bases, J shed 8 bases, and the junction held 15 bases outside the gene matches. Germline assignment: CDR1 DFQATT and CDR2 SNEGSKA (reference sequence). The CDR3 sequence is 16 residues long. CDR3: CSASLFRGLVVHEQFF. The CDR3 bases that were read are TGCAGTGCTAGTCTATTCAGGGGACTAGTAGTCCATGAG.

In regard to this clone: The CDR3 end is not reached by the read, which stops 3 residues before it; the germline J gene fills it in. The chain couples TRBV30 to TRBJ2-7; TRBD1 aligns across 9 bases. Trimming took 5 bases from V and 4 from J; bases not matched to a gene: 9. The CDR3 loop spans 14 amino acids. Germline V lookup: CDR1 GTSNPN, CDR2 SVGIG (reference sequence). The chain's CDR3 is CAWSPGTGPYEQYF. CDR3 DNA, as far as it was read: TGTGCCTGGTCGCCCGGGACAGGGCCTTACGAG.